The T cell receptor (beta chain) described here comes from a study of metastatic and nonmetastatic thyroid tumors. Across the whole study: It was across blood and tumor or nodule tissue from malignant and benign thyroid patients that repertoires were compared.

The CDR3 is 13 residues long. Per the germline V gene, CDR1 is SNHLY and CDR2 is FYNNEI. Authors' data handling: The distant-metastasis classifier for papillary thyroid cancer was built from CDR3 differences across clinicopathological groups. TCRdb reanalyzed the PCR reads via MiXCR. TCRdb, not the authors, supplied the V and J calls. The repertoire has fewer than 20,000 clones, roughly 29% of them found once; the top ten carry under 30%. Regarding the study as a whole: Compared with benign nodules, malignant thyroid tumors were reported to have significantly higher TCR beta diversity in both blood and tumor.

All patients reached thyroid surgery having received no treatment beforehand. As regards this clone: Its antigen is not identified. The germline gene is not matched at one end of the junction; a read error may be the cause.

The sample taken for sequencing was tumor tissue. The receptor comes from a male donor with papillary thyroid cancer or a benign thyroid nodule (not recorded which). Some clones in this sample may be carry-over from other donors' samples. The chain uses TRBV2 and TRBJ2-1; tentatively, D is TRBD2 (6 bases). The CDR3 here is CSSILDRGNEQFF. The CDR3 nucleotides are TGTTCCAGCATTCTTGACCGGGGGAATGAGCAGTTCTTC. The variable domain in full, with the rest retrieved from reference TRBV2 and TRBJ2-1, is EPEVTQTPSHQVTQMGQEVILRCVPISNHLYFYWYRQILGQKVEFLVSFYNNEISEKSEIFDDQFSVERPDGSNFTLKIRSTKLEDSAMYFCSSILDRGNEQFFGPGTRLTVL.